Shown below are 19 T cell receptor beta chains from a single sample sequenced in a study of blood T cell repertoires in COVID-19. Some clones are missing from TCRdb's copy, which holds only in-frame ones; the method was immunoSEQ multiplex PCR. The sample shows approximately 70,000 clones, roughly nine tenths of them seen only once. Material: peripheral blood. These receptor sequences come from a man in his fifties with COVID-19, enrolled during active disease.

The chain has TRBV6-5 and TRBJ1-3, with no clear D. Per the germline V gene, CDR1 is MNHEY and CDR2 is SVGAGI. The CDR3 loop spans 14 amino acids. Trimming shortened V by 4 bases and J by 8 bases, and 15 bases separated the two germline ends. CDR3 coding DNA: TGTGCCAGCAGTTTCGGACGGGGAAGGCACACCATATATTTT. Encoded protein: CASSFGRGRHTIYF.

The chain has TRBV5-1 and TRBJ1-2, with 9 bases matching TRBD1. The junction had 7 bases not matched to a gene; V was cut back by 4 bases and J by 6 bases. Germline values: CDR1 SGHRS, CDR2 YFSETQ. The CDR3 is made up of 14 amino acids. The CDR3 here is CASSPRDRDHGYTF. CDR3 DNA: TGCGCCAGCAGCCCACGGGACAGGGACCATGGCTACACCTTC.

The rearrangement links TRBV19 to TRBJ2-1; 7 bases map to TRBD1. CDR3 length equals 16 residues. Germline values: CDR1 LNHDA, CDR2 SQIVND (reference sequence). In nucleotides, the CDR3 is TGTGTCTCTAGACAGGGTGATAACTCCGCCTACAATGAGCAGTTCTTC. Amino acid sequence: CVSRQGDNSAYNEQFF.

The chain joins TRBV11-2 to TRBJ2-4, with TRBD2 matching 8 bases. V dropped 5 bases and J dropped 4; count of bases not matched to a gene: 13. Per germline, CDR1 SGHAT and CDR2 FQNNGV. CDR3 length: 17 amino acids. The CDR3 protein is CASSPGTSSGLKNIQYF. The CDR3 nucleotides are TGTGCCAGCAGCCCCGGGACCTCTAGCGGGCTTAAAAACATTCAGTACTTC.

This clone was observed once. The chain combines TRBV5-5 with TRBJ2-1, with 8 positions matching TRBD1. V was clipped by 2 bases and J by 6 bases; unmatched bases: 1. Germline assignment: CDR1 SGHKS and CDR2 YYEKEE (reference sequence). CDR3 length: 13 residues. For the CDR3, the DNA is TGTGCCAGCAGCTTACAGGGGGTCAATGAGCAGTTCTTC. Its protein product is CASSLQGVNEQFF.

This sequence joins TRBV11-3 and TRBJ2-1; 7 bases align to TRBD2. In germline, CDR1 is SGHNT, CDR2 YENEEA. V gave up 4 bases and J gave up 6 bases; unmatched junction bases: 9. The CDR3 loop spans 15 amino acids. CDR3 region: CASSSGTMWGNEQFF. Written as DNA, the CDR3 is TGTGCCAGCAGCTCCGGGACTATGTGGGGCAATGAGCAGTTCTTC.

The CDR3 coding sequence is TGTGCCAGCAGCTACAACAGGGACACTGAAGCTTTCTTT. This encodes CASSYNRDTEAFF. This chain links TRBV7-3 with TRBJ1-1; possibly TRBD1 for D (6 bases). Germline values: CDR1 SGHTA, CDR2 FQGTGA. Deletions cut 4 bases from V and 3 bases from J, with 9 bases between. The CDR3 extends over 13 amino acids.

CDR3 amino acids: CASSQDPPDRLETQYF. The CDR3 coding sequence is TGTGCCAGCAGCCAAGATCCTCCGGACAGGCTGGAGACCCAGTACTTC. J is TRBJ2-5 and V is TRBV14; 7 bases fit TRBD1. The CDR3 has 16 amino acids. V was clipped by 0 bases and J by 5 bases; unmatched bases: 9. Germline loops: CDR1 SGHDN, CDR2 FVKESK. Variable domain in full (rest from reference TRBV14 and TRBJ2-5): EAGVTQFPSHSVIEKGQTVTLRCDPISGHDNLYWYRRVMGKEIKFLLHFVKESKQDESGMPNNRFLAERTGGTYSTLKVQPAELEDSGVYFCASSQDPPDRLETQYFGPGTRLLVL.

The rearrangement links TRBV11-2 to TRBJ1-3, with D possibly being TRBD1 (5 bases). This CDR3 has 15 amino acids. Germline loops: CDR1 SGHAT, CDR2 FQNNGV. Trimming removed 3 bases at V and 3 bases at J, with 12 bases between. The CDR3 is CASSFTWTRGNTIYF. CDR3 in DNA: TGTGCCAGCAGCTTTACCTGGACACGTGGAAACACCATATATTTT.

The genes are TRBV6-4 and TRBJ1-6, with unresolved D. This CDR3 has 15 amino acids. The ends were cut back, 7 bases at V and 3 bases at J, with 13 bases in the middle. In germline, CDR1 is MRHNA, CDR2 SNTAGT. CDR3 sequence: CASIRGLYYNSPLHF. CDR3 in DNA: TGTGCCAGCATTAGAGGGTTATACTATAATTCACCCCTCCACTTT.

The CDR3 spells CASSSPDRDGIETQYF. CDR3 nucleotide sequence: TGTGCCAGCAGTTCCCCTGACAGGGACGGGATAGAGACCCAGTACTTC. This chain connects TRBV6-5 to TRBJ2-5, with 7 bases that match TRBD1. Trimming removed 4 bases from V and 4 bases from J; junction bases left unmatched: 12. Per the germline V gene, CDR1 is MNHEY and CDR2 is SVGAGI. The CDR3 loop spans 16 amino acids.

V and J are TRBV10-3 and TRBJ2-3; D may be TRBD1 (5 bases). The CDR3 is 14 amino acids. Germline V gene lookup returns CDR1 ENHRY and CDR2 SYGVKD. Deletions cut 10 bases from V and 0 bases from J, with 14 bases between. CDR3 in amino acids: CATLPQGSTDTQYF. CDR3 nucleotide sequence: TGTGCCACCCTGCCGCAGGGTAGCACAGATACGCAGTATTTT.

The chain employs TRBV9 and TRBJ2-1, with 7 positions matching TRBD1. V was clipped by 4 bases and J by 8 bases; unmatched bases: 9. Looked up from germline, CDR1 is SGDLS and CDR2 is YYNGEE. This CDR3 has 14 residues. This CDR3 reads CASSSYRGLDEQFF. The CDR3 region has the DNA TGTGCCAGCAGCAGCTACAGGGGTTTGGATGAGCAGTTCTTC.

The chain has TRBV15 and TRBJ1-2; D ambiguous. The V gene lost 6 bases and the J gene lost 3 bases, with 11 bases spanning the gap. Per germline, CDR1 LNHNV and CDR2 YYDKDF (reference sequence). The CDR3 length is 13 residues. The CDR3 region has the DNA TGTGCCACCAGGGCGACCGGGTACTATGGCTACACCTTC. Translation: CATRATGYYGYTF.

The V and J genes are TRBV7-2 and TRBJ2-1; maybe TRBD2 (6 bases). V dropped 5 bases and J dropped 3 bases, with 14 bases sitting between them. Germline CDR1 reads SGHTA; CDR2 reads FQGNSA. The CDR3 runs to 15 residues. CDR3 in DNA: TGTGCCAGCAGCCAAGGGCGGGGAAACTACAATGAGCAGTTCTTC. Amino acids: CASSQGRGNYNEQFF.

The DNA of the CDR3 is TGTGCCAGCAGGACAGAAGTTAACTATGGCTACACCTTC. It yields the protein CASRTEVNYGYTF. The J gene is TRBJ1-2, the V gene TRBV6-5, with D perhaps TRBD1 (5 bases). The CDR3 is made up of 13 amino acids. Germline CDR1 is MNHEY and CDR2 is SVGAGI. Trimming left V 6 bases short and J 1 base short, with 9 bases between.

The chain uses TRBV2 and TRBJ2-7; 10 bases line up with TRBD2. The length of the CDR3 is 14 residues. CDR1 is SNHLY, CDR2 FYNNEI, per germline. V shed 4 bases, J shed 7 bases, and the junction held 7 bases outside the gene matches. CDR3 DNA sequence: TGTGCCAGCAGTGGACTAGCGGGCCTCGGGGAGCAGTACTTC. Its translation: CASSGLAGLGEQYF.

V usage is TRBV3-1 (or the pseudogene TRBV3-2) and J usage is TRBJ2-1; 10 nucleotides align to TRBD2. From germline, CDR1 is LGHDT and CDR2 YNNKEL (reference sequence). V gave up 4 bases and J gave up 2 bases; unmatched junction bases: 5. There are 16 residues in the CDR3. The CDR3 loop is CASSPPGTSAYNEQFF. CDR3 bases: TGTGCCAGCAGCCCACCGGGGACTAGCGCCTACAATGAGCAGTTCTTC.

This clone is a singleton in its sample. The rearrangement uses TRBV7-9 and TRBJ1-1; 7 positions agree with TRBD1. The CDR3 totals 15 residues. The germline CDR1 and CDR2 sequences are SEHNR and FQNEAQ (reference sequence). V lost 2 bases, J lost 4 bases, and 7 bases stayed unmatched. For the CDR3, the DNA is TGTGCCAGCAGCTTACTCGGACAGGAGGGCACTGAAGCTTTCTTT. As protein: CASSLLGQEGTEAFF.